Listed below are T cell receptor beta chains from one sample, sequenced in a study of blood T cell repertoires in COVID-19. Method: immunoSEQ multiplex PCR; TCRdb's copy keeps in-frame clones and lacks some. This table holds approximately 170,000 clones, about 85% found once. The material sequenced was peripheral blood. The receptors here all came from a man aged 55 to 70 who had recovered from COVID-19. Each CDR3 is given with its conserved first and last residue. A D gene is named only where the DNA matches it firmly. Part of the rows lack a size; the others show once, few, many or a class for expanded clones.

J | V | D | size | CDR3 | DNA
TRBJ2-5 | TRBV27 | TRBD2 | NA | CASSGLASGGLMETQYF | TGTGCCAGCAGTGGTCTGGCTAGCGGGGGCCTCATGGAGACCCAGTACTTC
TRBJ2-1 | TRBV6-5 | TRBD1 | NA | CASRKWTGSNEQFF | TGTGCCAGCAGGAAGTGGACAGGGAGCAATGAGCAGTTCTTC
TRBJ2-7 | TRBV6-5 | TRBD2 | NA | CASRRLLGGGYEQYF | TGTGCCAGCAGACGACTTCTGGGCGGGGGCTACGAGCAGTACTTC
TRBJ2-7 | TRBV7-6 | NA | NA | CASSASTSYEQYF | TGTGCCAGCAGCGCGTCCACCTCCTACGAGCAGTACTTC
TRBJ1-2 | TRBV12-3/TRBV12-4 | NA | NA | CASTPGSEYGYTF | TGTGCCAGCACCCCAGGGTCGGAATATGGCTACACCTTC
TRBJ2-1 | TRBV29-1 | TRBD1 | NA | CSGGTGGYEQFF | TGCAGCGGAGGGACAGGGGGGTATGAGCAGTTCTTC
TRBJ1-6 | TRBV16 | NA | NA | CASSQSVQLGGSPLHF | TGTGCCAGCAGCCAATCGGTCCAACTCGGGGGGTCACCCCTCCACTTT
TRBJ2-1 | TRBV5-5 | TRBD1 | NA | CASSSKQGVYSNEQFF | TGTGCCAGCAGCTCTAAACAGGGGGTGTACTCCAATGAGCAGTTCTTC
TRBJ1-3 | TRBV3-1/TRBV3-2 | NA | NA | CASSQDYGQGNTIYF | TGTGCCAGCAGCCAAGATTATGGACAGGGAAACACCATATATTTT
TRBJ2-1 | TRBV19 | TRBD2 | NA | CATAPPSGVYNEQFF | TGTGCCACCGCCCCCCCTAGCGGGGTTTACAATGAGCAGTTCTTC
TRBJ1-3 | TRBV4-1 | NA | NA | CASSQEGGVSGNTIYF | TGCGCCAGCAGCCAAGAGGGGGGGGTCTCTGGAAACACCATATATTTT
TRBJ1-1 | TRBV19 | NA | few | CASSIDNQAFF | TGTGCCAGTAGTATCGACAACCAAGCTTTCTTT
TRBJ2-1 | TRBV6-4 | NA | NA | CASSERAEKDEQFF | TGTGCCAGCAGTGAGAGGGCGGAGAAGGATGAGCAGTTCTTC
TRBJ1-5 | TRBV3-1/TRBV3-2 | NA | NA | CASSQDPGGRQPQHF | TGTGCCAGCAGCCAAGATCCGGGGGGACGGCAGCCCCAGCATTTT
TRBJ1-2 | TRBV5-4 | TRBD1 | NA | CASSPGQTYLYGYTF | TGTGCCAGCAGCCCGGGACAGACTTACCTCTATGGCTACACCTTC
TRBJ1-2 | TRBV10-2 | NA | once | CASTPRPGRYGYTF | TGCGCCAGCACCCCCCGGCCGGGGAGGTATGGCTACACCTTC
TRBJ2-2 | TRBV5-1 | TRBD1 | NA | CASGGQGNTGELFF | TGCGCCAGCGGTGGACAGGGGAACACCGGGGAGCTGTTTTTT
TRBJ2-7 | TRBV3-1/TRBV3-2 | TRBD1 | NA | CASSHRTGGLFEQYF | TGTGCCAGCAGCCATCGGACAGGGGGACTTTTCGAGCAGTACTTC
TRBJ2-5 | TRBV18 | TRBD1 | NA | CASSLLRDRVQETQYF | TGTGCCAGCTCACTTCTGAGGGACAGGGTACAAGAGACCCAGTACTTC
TRBJ2-7 | TRBV4-1 | NA | NA | CASSRPQGSEQYF | TGCGCCAGCAGCCGTCCACAGGGCTCCGAGCAGTACTTC
TRBJ1-3 | TRBV5-1 | TRBD1 | NA | CASSAGQRGNTIYF | TGCGCCAGCAGCGCGGGACAGCGGGGAAACACCATATATTTT
TRBJ2-7 | TRBV6-5 | TRBD1 | NA | CATRLTGLVEQYF | TGTGCCACCAGATTGACAGGGTTGGTCGAGCAGTACTTC
TRBJ2-1 | TRBV5-8 | NA | NA | CASSSQTLVDEQFF | TGTGCCAGCAGCTCACAAACCCTAGTGGATGAGCAGTTCTTC
TRBJ2-7 | TRBV6-5 | TRBD2 | NA | CASSYIGGGSLYEQYF | TGTGCCAGCAGTTACATTGGCGGGGGGTCCCTCTACGAGCAGTACTTC
TRBJ1-3 | TRBV30 | NA | NA | CAWSHGENTIYF | TGTGCCTGGAGCCACGGGGAAAACACCATATATTTT
TRBJ2-5 | TRBV29-1 | TRBD1 | NA | CSVLRDRGDQETQYF | TGCAGCGTTCTCCGGGACAGGGGTGATCAAGAGACCCAGTACTTC
TRBJ2-7 | TRBV9 | NA | NA | CASSVSQAQGEQYF | TGTGCCAGCAGCGTTTCACAGGCCCAGGGCGAGCAGTACTTC
TRBJ2-7 | TRBV7-2 | TRBD2 | NA | CASSLGGASYEQYF | TGTGCCAGCAGCCTCGGGGGGGCCTCCTACGAGCAGTACTTC
TRBJ1-2 | TRBV4-2 | TRBD1 | once | CASSQVQQGERMSYGYTF | TGTGCCAGCAGCCAAGTTCAGCAGGGGGAGAGGATGAGCTATGGCTACACCTTC
TRBJ1-1 | TRBV5-1 | NA | once | CASSTNSGSLNTEAFF | TGCGCCAGCAGCACCAATTCAGGGTCCTTGAACACTGAAGCTTTCTTT
TRBJ1-1 | TRBV6-5 | NA | NA | CASSQGLISEAFF | TGTGCCAGCAGTCAGGGTCTAATTTCTGAAGCTTTCTTT
TRBJ1-5 | TRBV19 | NA | NA | CATSDFTYQPQHF | TGTGCCACGTCGGACTTCACTTATCAGCCCCAGCATTTT
TRBJ1-1 | TRBV19 | NA | few | CAGNQGLGTEAFF | TGTGCCGGGAATCAGGGGTTGGGCACTGAAGCTTTCTTT
TRBJ1-2 | TRBV29-1 | NA | NA | CSGSVNYGYTF | TGCAGCGGGAGCGTTAACTATGGCTACACCTTC
TRBJ1-2 | TRBV27 | NA | NA | CASSLSSRWESYGYTF | TGTGCCAGCAGTTTATCGTCCCGGTGGGAGAGCTATGGCTACACCTTC
TRBJ2-1 | TRBV7-9 | NA | NA | CASSLLRQVVVNEQFF | TGTGCCAGCAGCTTACTTAGACAGGTGGTAGTCAATGAGCAGTTCTTC
TRBJ1-1 | TRBV30 | NA | NA | CAWSHTGTFTEAFF | TGTGCCTGGAGCCATACCGGGACTTTCACTGAAGCTTTCTTT
TRBJ1-6 | TRBV5-6 | NA | NA | CASSLAYSNSPLHF | TGTGCCAGCAGCTTGGCGTACAGTAATTCACCCCTCCACTTT
TRBJ2-7 | TRBV7-6 | TRBD1 | NA | CASSLAPTDRDKNYEQYF | TGTGCCAGCAGCTTGGCCCCCACCGACAGGGATAAGAACTACGAGCAGTACTTC
TRBJ2-2 | TRBV2 | TRBD2 | NA | CASSETSGGFANTGELFF | TGTGCCAGCAGTGAGACTAGCGGGGGGTTCGCGAACACCGGGGAGCTGTTTTTT
TRBJ1-5 | TRBV12-3/TRBV12-4 | NA | NA | CASRYMSQPQHF | TGTGCCAGCAGGTACATGTCTCAGCCCCAGCATTTT
TRBJ2-7 | TRBV9 | NA | NA | CASSVAVEPYEQYF | TGTGCCAGCAGCGTAGCGGTCGAACCCTACGAGCAGTACTTC
TRBJ2-3 | TRBV6-5 | NA | NA | CASSIFNTDTQYF | TGTGCCAGCAGTATTTTCAACACAGATACGCAGTATTTT
TRBJ2-2 | TRBV5-1 | NA | NA | CASSLASPGELFF | TGCGCCAGCAGCTTGGCGTCCCCCGGGGAGCTGTTTTTT
TRBJ2-4 | TRBV19 | NA | NA | CASSTQQGTRPQAKNIQYF | TGTGCCAGTAGTACCCAACAGGGTACGAGGCCCCAAGCCAAAAACATTCAGTACTTC
TRBJ1-1 | TRBV3-1/TRBV3-2 | TRBD1 | few | CASREDRETEAFF | TGTGCCAGCAGAGAGGACAGGGAAACTGAAGCTTTCTTT
TRBJ2-2 | TRBV11-1 | NA | NA | CASSPEVTGELFF | TGTGCCAGCAGCCCTGAGGTCACCGGGGAGCTGTTTTTT